These 32 T cell receptor beta chains came from one sample sequenced in a study of identical twins. TCRdb ran MiXCR on the 5' RACE reads and lists one entry per CDR3 protein. The data hold approximately 620,000 distinct CDR3 sequences, with 8% to 9% observed a single time. Separately, the same data were catalogued under a study of yellow fever vaccine responses in identical twins.

The sample taken for sequencing was PBMCs. The receptors were gathered from a woman younger than 35 in good health.

The sample holds a few counts of this clonotype. The V gene is TRBV5-1, the J gene TRBJ2-7; 10 nucleotides agree with TRBD1. The CDR3 extends over 18 amino acids. The germline V gene has CDR1 SGHRS and CDR2 YFSETQ. J gave up 2 bases and V 2 bases, and 13 bases lay outside the gene matches. The CDR3 region is CASSFGGGWDRGTYEQYF. As DNA, the CDR3 is TGCGCCAGCAGCTTTGGGGGCGGATGGGACAGGGGTACCTACGAGCAGTACTTC.

This clonotype was seen repeatedly, ten times or more. The V gene is TRBV7-9, the J gene TRBJ2-5, with unresolved D. This CDR3 region has 12 residues. Germline V lookup: CDR1 SEHNR, CDR2 FQNEAQ (reference sequence). Trimming stripped 5 bases from V and 5 bases from J, with 9 bases between. CDR3 nucleotide sequence: TGTGCCAGCAGCATATATAGGGAGACCCAGTACTTC. Translation: CASSIYRETQYF.

This clonotype was counted many times. V and J are TRBV3-1 and TRBJ2-1; D is perhaps TRBD2 (6 bases). The germline V and J ends were trimmed by 0 bases and 12 bases, with 12 bases remaining between them. This CDR3 has 13 residues. Germline V lookup: CDR1 LGHDT, CDR2 YNNKEL (reference sequence). CDR3: CASSQDRLAPQFF. CDR3 DNA sequence: TGTGCCAGCAGCCAAGATAGGCTAGCGCCGCAGTTCTTC.

This clonotype was seen a handful of times. The rearrangement links TRBV28 to TRBJ2-7; 12 bases match TRBD1. CDR3 length equals 13 residues. V was clipped by 6 bases and J by 7 bases; unmatched bases: 4. Germline V gives CDR1 MDHEN, CDR2 SYDVKM. The CDR3 DNA reads TGTGCCAGCAGAGGGACAGGGGGCAGTGAGCAGTACTTC. Protein sequence: CASRGTGGSEQYF. Together with reference TRBV28 and TRBJ2-7, the CDR3 gives the full variable domain: DVKVTQSSRYLVKRTGEKVFLECVQDMDHENMFWYRQDPGLGLRLIYFSYDVKMKEKGDIPEGYSVSREKKERFSLILESASTNQTSMYLCASRGTGGSEQYFGPGTRLTVT.

This clonotype occurred many times. The chain joins TRBV12-3 or TRBV12-4 to TRBJ2-3, with TRBD1 identical over 8 bases. There are 13 residues in the CDR3. V shed 6 bases and J 5 bases; nucleotides not matched to a gene: 4. The CDR3 here is CASSADRVDTQYF. The DNA of the CDR3 is TGTGCCAGCAGCGCGGACAGGGTAGATACGCAGTATTTT.

The chain links TRBV14 to TRBJ1-4; D is uncertain. The ends were cut back, 5 bases at V and 8 bases at J, with 18 bases in the middle. Germline V gene sequence: CDR1 SGHDN, CDR2 FVKESK. There are 15 residues in the CDR3. The CDR3 DNA sequence: TGTGCCAGCAGCAAACGGGTCCCGAAGGAGGAAAAACTGTTTTTT. It yields the protein CASSKRVPKEEKLFF.

V usage is TRBV5-1 and J usage is TRBJ2-5; 11 nucleotides line up with TRBD2. The CDR3 totals 17 residues. Germline CDR1 reads SGHRS; CDR2 reads YFSETQ. Trimming took 0 bases from V and 4 from J; bases not matched to a gene: 8. The CDR3 region is CASSLGTTSGSGETQYF. The CDR3 DNA is TGCGCCAGCAGCTTGGGGACCACTAGCGGGAGCGGAGAGACCCAGTACTTC. The whole variable domain, filled in from reference TRBV5-1 and TRBJ2-5, reads KAGVTQTPRYLIKTRGQQVTLSCSPISGHRSVSWYQQTPGQGLQFLFEYFSETQRNKGNFPGRFSGRQFSNSRSEMNVSTLELGDSALYLCASSLGTTSGSGETQYFGPGTRLLVL.

This clonotype was seen many times. The rearrangement links TRBV12-3 or TRBV12-4 to TRBJ1-1; 9 bases map to TRBD1. The CDR3 contains 13 residues. Trimming at V came to 8 bases and at J to 5 bases, leaving 6 bases not matched to a gene. The CDR3 region is CASRRTGETEAFF. The CDR3 DNA is TGTGCCAGCCGACGGACAGGGGAGACTGAAGCTTTCTTT.

This clonotype was seen at least ten times. V is TRBV5-1 and J is TRBJ2-3; 11 bases match TRBD2. The CDR3 is 19 residues long. The J segment lost 1 base and the V segment lost 0 bases, leaving 10 bases of the junction unmatched. CDR1 and CDR2 from the germline V gene are SGHRS and YFSETQ. CDR3 nucleotide sequence: TGCGCCAGCAGCTTGGGTCGGCTAGCGGGAGGTACGGGCACAGATACGCAGTATTTT. Its translation is CASSLGRLAGGTGTDTQYF.

This clonotype was counted between two and nine times. The rearrangement uses TRBV12-3 or TRBV12-4 and TRBJ2-5; TRBD2 matches at 11 bases. Trimming removed 0 bases from V and 0 bases from J; junction bases left unmatched: 3. This CDR3 has 17 residues. The CDR3 here is CASSLAGLAENQETQYF. The CDR3 nucleotides are TGTGCCAGCAGTTTAGCGGGACTAGCGGAGAACCAAGAGACCCAGTACTTC.

This sequence joins TRBV11-2 and TRBJ1-6, with no clear D. V was shortened by 5 bases and J by 11 bases, with 16 bases between the two germline ends. Germline CDR1 and CDR2: SGHAT and FQNNGV. There are 14 residues in the CDR3. For the CDR3, the DNA is TGTGCCAGCAGCACCCAGGAGTATCGGGCACCCCTCCACTTT. Residues: CASSTQEYRAPLHF.

In its sample, this clonotype was seen a few times. The CDR3 protein is CASSWTGRENYGYTF. The CDR3 region has the DNA TGTGCCAGCAGTTGGACAGGGCGTGAAAACTATGGCTACACCTTC. The V gene is TRBV12-3 or TRBV12-4, the J gene TRBJ1-2; 8 bases align to TRBD1. Germline trimming cut 4 bases from V and 2 bases from J; bases unmatched to any gene: 6. The CDR3 consists of 15 residues.

This clonotype has ten or more counts. The CDR3 sequence: CASSLHGSGGAETQYF. The CDR3 nucleotides are TGTGCCAGCAGCTTACATGGTAGCGGGGGGGCGGAGACCCAGTACTTC. This chain links TRBV7-9 with TRBJ2-5; 11 bases match TRBD2. This CDR3 comprises 16 residues. V lost 2 bases and J lost 5; bases outside the gene matches: 7. Germline CDR1 and CDR2: SEHNR and FQNEAQ (reference sequence).

The V call is TRBV20-1, the J call TRBJ2-5; TRBD1 matches at 7 bases. Per germline, CDR1 DFQATT and CDR2 SNEGSKA (reference sequence). J lost 2 bases, V lost 3 bases, and 0 bases had no gene match. This CDR3 spans 12 amino acids. The DNA of the CDR3 is TGCAGTGCTAGGGGACAGCAAGAGACCCAGTACTTC. Residues: CSARGQQETQYF.

The CDR3 spells CASSTFPGLVNEQFF. As DNA, the CDR3 is TGTGCCAGCAGCACTTTCCCGGGACTAGTCAATGAGCAGTTCTTC. V and J are TRBV6-8 and TRBJ2-1, with 8 bases identical to TRBD2. The CDR3 consists of 15 residues. Trimming at V came to 6 bases and at J to 6 bases, leaving 10 bases not matched to a gene. Per germline, CDR1 MNHGY and CDR2 SAAAGT.

This chain links TRBV6-1 with TRBJ2-1; 15 bases match TRBD2. This CDR3 contains 17 residues. The ends lost 5 bases at V and 8 bases at J; junction bases unmatched: 10. Germline V lookup: CDR1 MNHNS, CDR2 SASEGT. The CDR3 DNA reads TGTGCCAGCAGTCGGACTAGCGGGGGGGCAGGTGGACATGAGCAGTTCTTC. It specifies CASSRTSGGAGGHEQFF.

The sample holds many counts of this clonotype. The J gene is TRBJ2-3, the V gene TRBV9; no clear D. Germline loops: CDR1 SGDLS, CDR2 YYNGEE. The CDR3 runs to 13 residues. V gave up 4 bases and J gave up 7 bases, with 13 bases separating them. In DNA, the CDR3 is TGTGCCAGCAGCCCCGGGCCCCATAATACGCAGTATTTT. Protein: CASSPGPHNTQYF.

This clonotype was observed a handful of times. The chain couples TRBV6-2 or TRBV6-3 to TRBJ2-1, with 14 nucleotides matching TRBD2. After removal of 6 bases from V and 8 bases from J, the junction contained 0 bases not matched to a gene. This CDR3 contains 13 residues. Germline CDR1 reads MNHEY; CDR2 reads SVGEGT. The CDR3 region is CASRTSGRDEQFF. Written as DNA, the CDR3 is TGTGCCAGCAGGACTAGCGGGAGGGATGAGCAGTTCTTC.

This clonotype occurred many times. The J gene is TRBJ2-2, the V gene TRBV5-1; tentative D call: TRBD1 (6 bases). Germline-derived CDR1 and CDR2 are SGHRS and YFSETQ. The CDR3 spans 15 residues. Between the trimmed V and J ends, which lost 3 bases and 2 bases, there was a span of 11 bases. CDR3 DNA sequence: TGCGCCAGCAGCTCCCAGGGGTTTAACACCGGGGAGCTGTTTTTT. This gives the protein CASSSQGFNTGELFF.

The chain is built from TRBV7-9 and TRBJ1-2; weak D call: TRBD1 (5 bases). The CDR3 runs to 14 residues. The V end lost 5 bases, the J end lost 8 bases, and 18 bases lay between the germline ends. Germline V gene data show CDR1 as SEHNR and CDR2 as FQNEAQ (reference sequence). The CDR3 here is CASSVTGILEGYTF. CDR3 nucleotide sequence: TGTGCCAGCAGCGTAACAGGAATTTTGGAAGGCTACACCTTC.

This clonotype has only a few counts. This chain joins TRBV29-1 and TRBJ2-3, with D uncertain. CDR3 length: 16 amino acids. Trimming took off 1 base at V and 2 bases at J, with 16 bases between the two ends. Germline V gene data show CDR1 as SQVTM and CDR2 as ANQGSEA. CDR3 bases: TGCAGCGTTGAAGGGTTGTCAGATCCCCTCACAGATACGCAGTATTTT. Translated, it gives CSVEGLSDPLTDTQYF.

The gene calls are TRBV5-5 and TRBJ2-7, with 8 nucleotides matching TRBD1. The CDR3 is 14 residues long. Germline V CDR1 and CDR2: SGHKS, YYEKEE (reference sequence). V was clipped by 4 bases and J by 3 bases; unmatched bases: 6. The CDR3: CASSPGQDYYEQYF. CDR3 DNA sequence: TGTGCCAGCAGCCCGGGACAGGACTACTACGAGCAGTACTTC.

This clonotype was counted ten times or more. J is TRBJ2-7 and V is TRBV4-1; TRBD2 aligns across 7 bases. This CDR3 contains 15 residues. The germline V gene has CDR1 MGHRA and CDR2 YSYEKL. The V gene end was trimmed by 0 bases and the J gene end by 4 bases; junction bases not matched to a gene: 6. CDR3 DNA: TGCGCCAGCAGCCAAGATGGCGGGAGCTTGTACGAGCAGTACTTC. Translated: CASSQDGGSLYEQYF.

This clonotype was found many times. The chain joins TRBV4-3 to TRBJ2-1, with TRBD1 as a possible D gene (6 bases). Germline assignment: CDR1 LGHNA and CDR2 YSLEER. V was shortened by 1 base and J by 1 base, with 14 bases between the two germline ends. There are 17 residues in the CDR3. The CDR3 nucleotides read TGCGCCAGCAGCCAAGGAGCGGCCGGACAGTCCTACAATGAGCAGTTCTTC. This codes for CASSQGAAGQSYNEQFF.

This chain links TRBV12-3 or TRBV12-4 with TRBJ2-1; TRBD2 is a possible D gene (5 bases). This CDR3 is built from 12 residues. V was cut by 9 bases and J by 9 bases, with 15 bases left in between. The CDR3, as DNA: TGTGCCAGTGAGGAGGCGGCCGGTGAGCAGTTCTTC. It is translated as CASEEAAGEQFF.

This clonotype has more than one count but fewer than ten. The chain uses TRBV6-2 or TRBV6-3 and TRBJ2-6; D might be TRBD1 (5 bases). CDR3 length: 15 amino acids. The V end was cut by 5 bases, the J end by 2 bases, with 10 bases between. Germline V gene sequence: CDR1 MNHEY, CDR2 SVGEGT. The CDR3 DNA reads as TGTGCCAGCAGTAGCAGGGTTGCTGGGGCCAACGTCCTGACTTTC. It translates to CASSSRVAGANVLTF.

This chain connects TRBV18 to TRBJ1-1; TRBD1 is a possible D gene (5 bases). Trimming took 3 bases from V and 4 from J, leaving 12 bases between them. The CDR3 is made up of 14 amino acids. Germline loops: CDR1 KGHSH, CDR2 LQKENI. Here the CDR3 DNA reads TGTGCCAGCTCACCCCTATGGGACGGCACTGAAGCTTTCTTT. Translation gives CASSPLWDGTEAFF.

In this sample, this clonotype turned up many times. V and J are TRBV7-2 and TRBJ1-1, with 7 nucleotides matching TRBD1. CDR3 length equals 13 residues. In germline, CDR1 is SGHTA, CDR2 FQGNSA. Germline trimming cut 3 bases from V and 6 bases from J; bases unmatched to any gene: 4. The CDR3 region has the DNA TGTGCCAGCAGCTTTACAGGGGTCGCTGAAGCTTTCTTT. Its translation: CASSFTGVAEAFF. Drawing the rest from reference TRBV7-2 and TRBJ1-1, the complete variable domain is GAGVSQSPSNKVTEKGKDVELRCDPISGHTALYWYRQSLGQGLEFLIYFQGNSAPDKSGLPSDRFSAERTGGSVSTLTIQRTQQEDSAVYLCASSFTGVAEAFFGQGTRLTVV.

In this sample, this clonotype turned up many times. The chain employs TRBV9 and TRBJ2-1, with unresolved D. The CDR3 totals 16 residues. Germline loops: CDR1 SGDLS, CDR2 YYNGEE. V lost 0 bases and J lost 9, with 19 bases in between. In nucleotides, the CDR3 is TGTGCCAGCAGCGTAGTAGGTTTGGCCAGTTTAGGTGAGCAGTTCTTC. This translates into CASSVVGLASLGEQFF.

V and J are TRBV11-2 and TRBJ2-1, with D unclear. This CDR3 contains 15 residues. Germline loops: CDR1 SGHAT, CDR2 FQNNGV. Trimming pared 2 bases from V and 3 bases from J, leaving 11 bases between. The CDR3 loop reads CASSLLADYYNEQFF. In nucleotides, the CDR3 is TGTGCCAGCAGCTTATTGGCGGATTACTACAATGAGCAGTTCTTC.

There are a few counts of this clonotype. The CDR3 region has the DNA TGTGCCAGCAGCAACACAGGGAAAGCTTTCTTT. This encodes CASSNTGKAFF. V and J are TRBV6-2 or TRBV6-3 and TRBJ1-1, with D perhaps matching TRBD1 (6 bases). Trimming took 6 bases from V and 9 from J, leaving 11 bases between them. CDR1 is MNHEY, CDR2 SVGEGT, per germline. The CDR3 has 11 amino acids.

The chain combines TRBV4-1 with TRBJ2-2; D perhaps matches TRBD2 (6 bases). Deletions cut 5 bases from V and 5 bases from J, with 15 bases between. The length of the CDR3 is 15 residues. Germline V gene data show CDR1 as MGHRA and CDR2 as YSYEKL. CDR3 sequence: CASSNERGVTGELFF. CDR3 sequence (DNA): TGCGCCAGCAGCAACGAACGCGGGGTGACCGGGGAGCTGTTTTTT.